Listed below are T cell receptor beta chains from one sample, sequenced in a study of T cells in Graves' hyperthyroidism and ophthalmopathy. In TCRdb, the multiplex PCR reads were re-called with MiXCR into one record per CDR3 protein. The repertoire holds 450,000 to 650,000 distinct CDR3 sequences, with 13% to 15% as singletons. The sequenced material came from blood. The receptors come from a woman under 30 with Graves' ophthalmopathy. Each CDR3 is given with its conserved first and last residue. Fields, in order: CDR3 protein, CDR3 DNA, D gene, J gene, clone size, V gene. The D gene is left open where the match is weak. Clone size, where shown, is once, few, many, or a class for clones that have expanded.

CASSGIGGHTQYF | TGTGCCAGCAGTGGGATCGGCGGGCATACGCAGTATTTT | - | TRBJ2-3 | - | TRBV6-4
CASRTGMGQPQHF | TGTGCCAGCAGGACAGGGATGGGACAGCCCCAGCATTTT | TRBD1 | TRBJ1-5 | many | TRBV6-1
CASSLSVGTQYF | TGTGCCAGCAGTTTATCGGTTGGTACGCAGTATTTT | - | TRBJ2-3 | many | TRBV28
CASSQGGLPGLAGYNEQFF | TGCGCCAGCAGCCAAGGGGGCTTACCGGGACTAGCGGGATACAATGAGCAGTTCTTC | TRBD2 | TRBJ2-1 | - | TRBV4-1
CAWSVGHGTYEQYF | TGTGCCTGGAGTGTAGGCCACGGAACCTACGAGCAGTACTTC | - | TRBJ2-7 | - | TRBV30
CASSLLGADSPLHF | TGTGCCAGCAGTTTATTGGGGGCAGATTCACCCCTCCACTTT | - | TRBJ1-6 | many | TRBV28
CAISESSRQETQYF | TGTGCCATCAGTGAGTCGTCAAGACAAGAGACCCAGTACTTC | - | TRBJ2-5 | many | TRBV10-3
CASSLGGSTAAKNIQYF | TGTGCCAGCAGTTTAGGGGGCAGCACAGCGGCCAAAAACATTCAGTACTTC | - | TRBJ2-4 | many | TRBV28
CASSVDPGQGPETQYF | TGTGCCAGCAGCGTAGACCCGGGACAGGGCCCAGAGACCCAGTACTTC | TRBD1 | TRBJ2-5 | many | TRBV9
CASSTENTEAFF | TGTGCCAGCAGTACAGAGAACACTGAAGCTTTCTTT | - | TRBJ1-1 | many | TRBV2
CASSYFPGVVGETQYF | TGTGCCAGCAGTTATTTTCCAGGGGTGGTGGGGGAGACCCAGTACTTC | - | TRBJ2-5 | many | TRBV11-3
CASSYSEQAYNEQFF | TGTGCCAGCAGTTACTCGGAACAGGCCTACAATGAGCAGTTCTTC | - | TRBJ2-1 | many | TRBV6-2/TRBV6-3
CASSPRTGTYGYTF | TGTGCCAGCAGCCCCCGGACAGGGACCTATGGCTACACCTTC | TRBD1 | TRBJ1-2 | many | TRBV11-3
CASSQDPDSATEAFF | TGTGCCAGCAGCCAAGACCCCGACAGCGCCACTGAAGCTTTCTTT | - | TRBJ1-1 | many | TRBV3-1
CASSEDREHGYTF | TGTGCCAGCAGTGAGGACAGGGAGCATGGCTACACCTTC | TRBD1 | TRBJ1-2 | - | TRBV25-1
CAWSPDRGTDQPQHF | TGTGCCTGGAGTCCTGACAGGGGAACAGATCAGCCCCAGCATTTT | TRBD1 | TRBJ1-5 | many | TRBV30
CASSEDPSGENTDTQYF | TGTGCCAGCAGTGAAGACCCCAGCGGGGAAAACACAGATACGCAGTATTTT | TRBD2 | TRBJ2-3 | many | TRBV2
CASSSFLPNTEAFF | TGCGCCAGCAGCTCGTTTTTACCAAACACTGAAGCTTTCTTT | - | TRBJ1-1 | many | TRBV5-1
CASTATGMNTEAFF | TGTGCCAGCACTGCGACAGGCATGAACACTGAAGCTTTCTTT | - | TRBJ1-1 | many | TRBV7-8
CASQRTGGGTSHEQYF | TGTGCCAGTCAGAGAACGGGAGGGGGAACCTCCCACGAGCAGTACTTC | TRBD2 | TRBJ2-7 | few | TRBV6-4
CASSLSSGRAGEQFF | TGTGCCAGCAGCTTATCTAGCGGGAGGGCCGGTGAGCAGTTCTTC | TRBD2 | TRBJ2-1 | many | TRBV7-2
CASSQGEGNTIYF | TGTGCCAGCAGCCAGGGGGAAGGAAACACCATATATTTT | TRBD1 | TRBJ1-3 | few | TRBV7-9
CASSVAGGPHNEQFF | TGTGCCAGCAGCGTAGCGGGAGGGCCCCACAATGAGCAGTTCTTC | TRBD2 | TRBJ2-1 | many | TRBV9
CASSYPHPNPGELFF | TGTGCCAGCAGTTACCCTCATCCTAACCCCGGGGAGCTGTTTTTT | - | TRBJ2-2 | many | TRBV6-6
CARKNQPQHF | TGTGCCAGAAAAAATCAGCCCCAGCATTTT | - | TRBJ1-5 | - | TRBV6-1
CASSSGREVNEQFF | TGTGCCAGCAGTTCGGGCAGGGAGGTAAATGAGCAGTTCTTC | - | TRBJ2-1 | many | TRBV6-2/TRBV6-3
CASSSYKLTGAPYNEQFF | TGTGCCAGCAGTTCGTACAAGTTGACAGGGGCACCCTACAATGAGCAGTTCTTC | TRBD1 | TRBJ2-1 | many | TRBV28
CASRGFGTGSGEQYF | TGTGCCAGCAGAGGATTCGGGACAGGGAGTGGAGAGCAGTACTTC | TRBD1 | TRBJ2-7 | many | TRBV6-1
CATTLPGRLAYEQYF | TGTGCCACTACTCTCCCGGGACGCCTGGCCTACGAGCAGTACTTC | - | TRBJ2-7 | - | TRBV6-1
CASKEYREYQPQHF | TGTGCCAGCAAGGAGTACAGGGAGTACCAGCCCCAGCATTTT | - | TRBJ1-5 | many | TRBV6-1
CASSRNGDSYEQYF | TGTGCCAGCAGCCGTAACGGTGACTCCTACGAGCAGTACTTC | - | TRBJ2-7 | - | TRBV14
CASSVADWGDLAVHSTYEQYF | TGTGCCAGCAGCGTAGCGGATTGGGGGGATTTAGCGGTGCACTCCACCTACGAGCAGTACTTC | - | TRBJ2-7 | few | TRBV9
CASSWKGAYNEQFF | TGTGCCAGCAGTTGGAAGGGGGCGTACAATGAGCAGTTCTTC | TRBD1 | TRBJ2-1 | many | TRBV27
CASSSRDTTQETQYF | TGCGCCAGCAGCTCCCGGGACACCACTCAAGAGACCCAGTACTTC | - | TRBJ2-5 | - | TRBV5-1
CASSRMGALDAPVNIQYF | TGTGCCAGCAGCCGGATGGGTGCGCTTGACGCCCCGGTAAACATTCAGTACTTC | - | TRBJ2-4 | many | TRBV5-6
CASSMIARTEAFF | TGTGCCAGCAGTATGATAGCCAGGACTGAAGCTTTCTTT | - | TRBJ1-1 | many | TRBV5-6
CASSQEQGTDTQYF | TGTGCCAGCAGCCAAGAGCAGGGCACAGATACGCAGTATTTT | - | TRBJ2-3 | many | TRBV4-2
CSVDRTSGSSYEQYF | TGCAGCGTTGATCGGACTAGCGGGAGCTCCTACGAGCAGTACTTC | TRBD2 | TRBJ2-7 | many | TRBV29-1
CASSLVGVVKGTSTDTQYF | TGTGCCAGCAGCTTAGTTGGTGTTGTTAAGGGGACTAGCACAGATACGCAGTATTTT | - | TRBJ2-3 | - | TRBV7-8